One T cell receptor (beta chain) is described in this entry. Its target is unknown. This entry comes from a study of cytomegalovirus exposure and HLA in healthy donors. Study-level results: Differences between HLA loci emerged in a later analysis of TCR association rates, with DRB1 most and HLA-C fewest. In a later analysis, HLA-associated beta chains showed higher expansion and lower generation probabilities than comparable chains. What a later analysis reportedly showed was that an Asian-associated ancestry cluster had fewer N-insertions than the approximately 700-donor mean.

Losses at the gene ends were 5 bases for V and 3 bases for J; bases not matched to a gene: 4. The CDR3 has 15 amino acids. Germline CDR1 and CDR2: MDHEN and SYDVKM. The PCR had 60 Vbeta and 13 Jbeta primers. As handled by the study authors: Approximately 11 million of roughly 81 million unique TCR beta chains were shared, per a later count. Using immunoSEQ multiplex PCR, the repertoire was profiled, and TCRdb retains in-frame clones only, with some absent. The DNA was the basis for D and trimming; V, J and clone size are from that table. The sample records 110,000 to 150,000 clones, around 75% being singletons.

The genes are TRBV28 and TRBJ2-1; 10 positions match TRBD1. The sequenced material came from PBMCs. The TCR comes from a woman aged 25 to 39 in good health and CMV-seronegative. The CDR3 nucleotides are TGTGCCAGCAGTCCGCGGACAGGGGGCTACAATGAGCAGTTCTTC. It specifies CASSPRTGGYNEQFF.